The 8 T cell receptor beta chains in this list originate from one sample, sequenced in a study of cytomegalovirus exposure and HLA in healthy donors. The primer mix had 60 Vbeta and 13 Jbeta primers. Assay used: immunoSEQ multiplex PCR; TCRdb lists only in-frame clones, some missing. The sample yields approximately 130,000 clones, around 77% seen once. Sequencing was done on a sample of PBMCs. The origin of the receptors is a man between 45 and 60 years old in good health and CMV-seronegative.

V is TRBV27 and J is TRBJ2-7, with TRBD1 matching over 9 bases. Looked up from germline, CDR1 is MNHEY and CDR2 is SMNVEV (reference sequence). With 4 bases clipped from V and 5 bases from J, the junction kept 6 bases outside the gene matches. The CDR3 consists of 14 residues. Written as DNA, the CDR3 is TGTGCCAGCAGTTCCATAACAGGGGGCGACGAGCAGTACTTC. Its protein is CASSSITGGDEQYF.

This sequence joins TRBV5-4 and TRBJ2-7; perhaps TRBD1 as D (6 bases). The CDR3 has 14 amino acids. Between the trimmed V and J ends, which lost 0 bases and 2 bases, there was a span of 9 bases. Germline V CDR1 and CDR2: SGHNT, YYREEE (reference sequence). CDR3 sequence: CASSLDGTPYEQYF. Here the CDR3 DNA reads TGTGCCAGCAGCTTGGACGGGACACCCTACGAGCAGTACTTC.

The chain has TRBV18 and TRBJ2-7; TRBD1 might be the D (6 bases). Germline CDR1 and CDR2: KGHSH and LQKENI. CDR3 length: 14 amino acids. The V end lost 6 bases, the J end lost 7 bases, and 19 bases lay between the germline ends. This chain's CDR3 is CASSPLGQPSEQYF. CDR3 sequence (DNA): TGTGCCAGCTCGCCCCTCGGACAGCCGTCGGAGCAGTACTTC.

This chain joins TRBV10-1 and TRBJ1-5, with 8 bases fitting TRBD1. With V trimmed by 4 bases and J by 6 bases, 2 bases remained unmatched. Germline loops: CDR1 WNHNN, CDR2 SYGVQD (reference sequence). This CDR3 region has 13 residues. The chain's CDR3 is CASSVTGGQPQHF. The CDR3 DNA sequence: TGCGCCAGCAGTGTTACAGGGGGTCAGCCCCAGCATTTT.

The chain couples TRBV27 to TRBJ2-5; 8 positions match TRBD1. The germline V gene encodes CDR1 MNHEY and CDR2 SMNVEV (reference sequence). The CDR3 runs 14 residues. J was trimmed by 4 bases and V by 6 bases; bases with no gene match: 7. Here the CDR3 DNA reads TGTGCCAGCAGCCGGACAGGGCCGGGAGAGACCCAGTACTTC. It is translated as CASSRTGPGETQYF.

V and J are TRBV18 and TRBJ2-5; 11 bases line up with TRBD1. Looked up from germline, CDR1 is KGHSH and CDR2 is LQKENI. V dropped 3 bases and J dropped 5; count of bases not matched to a gene: 11. The CDR3 has 17 residues. CDR3 sequence (DNA): TGTGCCAGCTCACCGACGGCCTGGACAGGGGGCTATGAGACCCAGTACTTC. Its translation: CASSPTAWTGGYETQYF.

The V gene is TRBV5-1, the J gene TRBJ1-1; D is unresolved. The length of the CDR3 is 14 residues. The V and J ends lost 0 bases and 0 bases respectively, with 6 bases between them. Germline assignment: CDR1 SGHRS and CDR2 YFSETQ. CDR3 sequence reads: CASSLAQMNTEAFF. The CDR3 nucleotides read TGCGCCAGCAGCTTGGCTCAGATGAACACTGAAGCTTTCTTT.

The chain combines TRBV19 with TRBJ1-4; D remains ambiguous. Trimming removed 6 bases from V and 13 bases from J, with 30 bases in between. The CDR3 spans 17 residues. Germline CDR1 reads LNHDA; CDR2 reads SQIVND (reference sequence). CDR3 loop: CASSQSNLVAKGRGLFF. As DNA, the CDR3 is TGTGCCAGTAGCCAATCCAATCTAGTCGCGAAAGGTCGAGGACTGTTTTTT.